This T cell receptor (beta chain) was recorded in a study of neurological immune-mediated disorders. CDR1 is SSHAT and CDR2 is FNYEAQ in the germline V gene (reference sequence). The CDR3 contains 13 residues. This clonotype was seen ten or more times. The junction differs from germline at one of its ends, possibly a read error. Time point of the sample: technical triplicate 2. The cDNA was synthesized by 5'RACE incorporating 10-nucleotide random UMIs. Every sequencing run produced over 160 million TCR-beta sequences, and the sequences from any one run covered 15-18 subjects. Each CDR3 protein is one row after TCRdb ran MiXCR on the 5' RACE reads. The sample has more than 30,000 distinct CDR3 sequences, approximately 12% seen once.

The sequence was collected from a female donor with HTLV-1-associated myelopathy (HAM/TSP). Sequencing was performed on CD4+ T cells from blood. The J gene is TRBJ2-2, the V gene TRBV7-7; no clear D gene. Written as DNA, the CDR3 is TGTGCTAGCAGCCCCGCTGCCACCGGGGAGCTGTTTTTT. It yields the protein CASSPAATGELFF.